Following are 13 T cell receptor beta chains from one sample sequenced in a study of quantifying T cell responses using KT2 cells. Across the study: TCR alpha and beta constant-region primers primed reverse transcription of RNA.

The cDNA 3' end received a ligated oligonucleotide with a UMI. First-round PCR used around 4 cycles and beta primers RC1.1 and RC1.2 covering TRBC1 and TRBC2. One entry per CDR3 protein results from TCRdb running MiXCR on the UMI-ligation and nested PCR reads. The data contain about 41,000 distinct CDR3 sequences, over 15% of them singletons. The material sequenced was PBMCs spiked with cells of the T cell clone KT2. Every receptor here comes from a human donor.

In this sample, this clonotype turned up a few times. The rearrangement uses TRBV7-2 and TRBJ2-2, with D hard to call. This CDR3 region has 11 residues. Trimming shortened V by 4 bases and J by 7 bases, and 4 bases separated the two germline ends. Germline values: CDR1 SGHTA, CDR2 FQGNSA. The CDR3 DNA follows: TGTGCCAGCAGCTCGGGCGGGGAGCTGTTTTTT. Protein sequence: CASSSGGELFF.

This clonotype was detected ten times or more. CDR3 in DNA: TGCGCCAGCAGCTTGATGGCGGGAGGGCCGGTAGATACGCAGTATTTT. Encoded protein: CASSLMAGGPVDTQYF. The chain is built from TRBV5-1 and TRBJ2-3, with 9 bases that match TRBD2. The ends lost 1 base at V and 5 bases at J; junction bases unmatched: 8. CDR1 is SGHRS and CDR2 is YFSETQ in the germline V gene. CDR3 length: 16 residues.

The V and J genes are TRBV21-1 and TRBJ2-7; the table's D gene call, TRBD2, was not cross checked with the DNA. TRBV21-1 is assigned pseudogene status. The CDR3 runs 17 residues. The CDR3 DNA sequence: TGTGCCAGCAGCAAAGGAGGAGGGAGGTTACCGAACTACGAGCAGTACTTC. It translates to CASSKGGGRLPNYEQYF.

This clonotype has a count of ten or more. The J gene is TRBJ2-1, the V gene TRBV11-2; the D is unclear. Trimming removed 1 base at V and 9 bases at J, with 10 bases between. CDR3 length equals 13 residues. Germline lookup yields CDR1 SGHAT and CDR2 FQNNGV. The CDR3 protein is CASSLGRHGEQFF. The CDR3 DNA is TGTGCCAGCAGCTTAGGAAGGCATGGTGAGCAGTTCTTC.

In this sample, this clonotype turned up a few times. The rearrangement links TRBV10-3 to TRBJ2-1; perhaps TRBD1 as D (5 bases). CDR3 length equals 14 residues. With 6 bases removed from V and 9 bases from J, the gap between germline ends came to 18 bases. From germline, CDR1 is ENHRY and CDR2 SYGVKD. The CDR3 coding sequence is TGTGCCATCAGCGAAGACAGAGCGAGTATTGAGCAGTTCTTC. Residues: CAISEDRASIEQFF.

J is TRBJ2-5 and V is TRBV7-3; 7 positions agree with TRBD1. The CDR3 has 15 amino acids. V lost 2 bases to trimming and J lost 3 bases; unmatched junction nucleotides: 6. Germline CDR1 reads SGHTA; CDR2 reads FQGTGA. The CDR3 nucleotides are TGTGCCAGCAGCTTAGGGGACAGAGACGAAGAGACCCAGTACTTC. This encodes CASSLGDRDEETQYF.

The chain has TRBV20-1 and TRBJ2-6; D is perhaps TRBD2 (5 bases). The CDR3 sequence is 15 residues long. Trimming took 4 bases from V and 1 from J, leaving 11 bases between them. The germline gives CDR1 DFQATT, CDR2 SNEGSKA (reference sequence). The CDR3 DNA reads TGCAGTGCTATGGAGGCCGATTCTGGGGCCAACGTCCTGACTTTC. As protein: CSAMEADSGANVLTF.

The chain links TRBV20-1 to TRBJ1-2, with 8 bases lining up with TRBD1. The trim removed 1 base at V and 5 bases at J, leaving 6 bases unmatched. This CDR3 comprises 14 residues. Germline values: CDR1 DFQATT, CDR2 SNEGSKA (reference sequence). The CDR3: CSARGLQGGYGYTF. The CDR3 DNA is TGCAGTGCTAGAGGATTACAGGGGGGGTATGGCTACACCTTC.

V usage is TRBV12-3 or TRBV12-4 and J usage is TRBJ1-6; D unclear. The CDR3 runs 13 residues. The V end lost 11 bases, the J end lost 5 bases, and 13 bases lay between the germline ends. The DNA for the CDR3 is TGTGCCTCTCGAGGATCAAATAATTCACCCCTCCACTTT. The encoded protein is CASRGSNNSPLHF.

The chain couples TRBV7-9 to TRBJ1-2; 7 bases match TRBD1. CDR3 length: 12 amino acids. V lost 5 bases to trimming and J lost 8 bases; unmatched junction nucleotides: 5. From germline, CDR1 is SEHNR and CDR2 FQNEAQ (reference sequence). The DNA for the CDR3 is TGTGCCAGCAGCGCGGGACAGCGGGGCTACACCTTC. Protein sequence: CASSAGQRGYTF.

The chain couples TRBV20-1 to TRBJ2-3, with 9 nucleotides matching TRBD2. The CDR3 sequence is 14 residues long. Germline values: CDR1 DFQATT, CDR2 SNEGSKA (reference sequence). V gave up 6 bases and J gave up 6 bases; unmatched junction bases: 10. For the CDR3, the DNA is TGCAGTGCAAGGACTAGCGCTAGATTGGATACGCAGTATTTT. It codes for CSARTSARLDTQYF.

The V call is TRBV24-1, the J call TRBJ2-1; 7 nucleotides agree with TRBD1. CDR3 length: 16 amino acids. The germline V gene encodes CDR1 KGHDR and CDR2 SFDVKD. V was pared by 3 bases and J by 0 bases, with 4 bases of the junction left unmatched. CDR3 sequence: CATSDRTGSSYNEQFF. CDR3 bases: TGTGCCACCAGTGATAGGACAGGAAGCTCCTACAATGAGCAGTTCTTC.

The chain combines TRBV20-1 with TRBJ1-5; unclear D gene. Germline V lookup: CDR1 DFQATT, CDR2 SNEGSKA (reference sequence). The germline V and J ends were trimmed by 6 bases and 0 bases, with 9 bases remaining between them. This CDR3 contains 13 residues. CDR3: CSAARYSNQPQHF. The CDR3 nucleotides read TGCAGTGCGGCCAGGTATAGCAATCAGCCCCAGCATTTT.